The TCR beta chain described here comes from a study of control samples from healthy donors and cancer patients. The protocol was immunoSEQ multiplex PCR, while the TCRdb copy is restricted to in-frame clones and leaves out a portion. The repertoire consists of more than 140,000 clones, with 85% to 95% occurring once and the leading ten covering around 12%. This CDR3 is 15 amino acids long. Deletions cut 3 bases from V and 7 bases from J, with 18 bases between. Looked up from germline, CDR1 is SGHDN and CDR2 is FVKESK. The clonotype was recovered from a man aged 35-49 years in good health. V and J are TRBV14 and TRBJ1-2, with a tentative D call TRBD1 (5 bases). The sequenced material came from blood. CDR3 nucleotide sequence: TGTGCCAGCAGCCATGGGAGACAGCCTTTGTTTGGCTACACCTTC. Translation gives CASSHGRQPLFGYTF.